These 26 T cell receptor beta chains share one sample of origin, sequenced in a study of low-dose radiotherapy and immunotherapy resistance in tumors. Noted time point: after trial treatment. Documented treatment: LDRT plus nivolumab, ipilimumab, low-dose cyclophosphamide and aspirin (RACIN trial). With TRAV- and TRBV-specific primers, first-strand cDNA was made, covering the alpha and beta chains. TCRs were amplified for approximately 22 PCR cycles with a constant-region primer and V-primer adapter. TCRdb reprocessed the reads via MiXCR and lists one record per CDR3 protein. The sample has 85,000 to 95,000 distinct CDR3 sequences, around 20% seen once; the top ten hold around 13%. The sample in question was PBMCs, obtained after low-dose radiotherapy plus immunotherapy. All receptors come from a female donor with ovarian cancer.

The rearrangement uses TRBV27 and TRBJ1-6, with D unclear. Between the trimmed V and J ends, which lost 4 bases and 4 bases, there was a span of 5 bases. The germline V gene encodes CDR1 MNHEY and CDR2 SMNVEV (reference sequence). CDR3 length equals 13 residues. CDR3 in amino acids: CASSSNYNSPLHF. CDR3 DNA: TGTGCCAGCAGTTCTAATTATAATTCACCCCTCCACTTT.

This clonotype occurred many times. The rearrangement links TRBV28 to TRBJ2-7, with D tentatively TRBD1 or TRBD2 (5 bases each). This CDR3 is 14 amino acids long. Germline V gene data show CDR1 as MDHEN and CDR2 as SYDVKM. V was cut by 7 bases and J by 1 base, with 14 bases left in between. The CDR3 coding sequence is TGTGCCAGCATTCCCCAGGGACCATCCTACGAGCAGTACTTC. The encoded protein is CASIPQGPSYEQYF.

The rearrangement uses TRBV4-2 and TRBJ2-3; 8 bases line up with TRBD2. Trimming removed 0 bases from V and 9 bases from J; junction bases left unmatched: 11. CDR3 length: 16 residues. CDR1 is LGHNA, CDR2 YNFKEQ, per germline. CDR3 coding DNA: TGTGCCAGCAGCCAAGATAGCGGGGAAAGTACGGTGACGCAGTATTTT. Residues: CASSQDSGESTVTQYF.

This clonotype was recorded many times. The chain carries TRBV30 and TRBJ2-1; 7 bases align to TRBD1. Germline V gene sequence: CDR1 GTSNPN, CDR2 SVGIG (reference sequence). This CDR3 comprises 14 residues. V dropped 0 bases and J dropped 5; count of bases not matched to a gene: 4. The CDR3: CAWSVGQVNNEQFF. DNA of the CDR3: TGTGCCTGGAGTGTAGGACAGGTGAACAATGAGCAGTTCTTC.

This clonotype was seen repeatedly, ten times or more. The gene calls are TRBV6-5 and TRBJ2-7; no firm D call. Germline V gene sequence: CDR1 MNHEY, CDR2 SVGAGI. V lost 0 bases and J lost 4, with 10 bases in between. This CDR3 has 14 residues. CDR3 sequence reads: CASSYSTGLYEQYF. The CDR3, as DNA: TGTGCCAGCAGTTACTCTACGGGTCTGTACGAGCAGTACTTC.

Of note for this clonotype: A far larger clone is just one base off, so this is likely a read error. The genes are TRBV6-8 and TRBJ2-7; D may be TRBD1 (6 bases). With 5 bases removed from V and 2 bases from J, the gap between germline ends came to 16 bases. This CDR3 spans 15 amino acids. CDR1 is MNHGY and CDR2 is SAAAGT in the germline V gene. CDR3: CASSLTGYDTYEQYF. The CDR3 DNA is TGTGCCAGCAGTCTGACAGGTTACGACACCTACGAGCAGTACTTC.

This clonotype has at least ten counts. The J gene is TRBJ1-4, the V gene TRBV29-1, with 10 bases matching TRBD1. Germline values: CDR1 SQVTM, CDR2 ANQGSEA. This CDR3 has 13 amino acids. CDR3 sequence: CSGQGATNEKLFF. CDR3 coding DNA: TGCAGTGGACAGGGGGCAACTAATGAAAAACTGTTTTTT.

With respect to this clonotype: Given a far larger clone just one base away, this is likely a sequencing read error. V is TRBV11-3 and J is TRBJ2-5, with 13 positions matching TRBD2. There are 16 residues in the CDR3. Germline V gives CDR1 SGHNT, CDR2 YENEEA. The ends lost 5 bases at V and 11 bases at J; junction bases unmatched: 14. CDR3 sequence reads: CASSPRTSGSADEQYF. Here the CDR3 DNA reads TGTGCCAGCAGCCCTCGGACTAGCGGGAGTGCCGATGAGCAGTACTTC.

This clonotype occurred many times. This chain connects TRBV7-2 to TRBJ2-1; possible D gene TRBD1, 5 bases. The CDR3 sequence is 15 residues long. V was cut by 4 bases and J by 0 bases, with 10 bases left in between. Germline V gene sequence: CDR1 SGHTA, CDR2 FQGNSA. CDR3 residues: CASSSQDSSYNEQFF. The CDR3 DNA reads TGTGCCAGCAGCTCACAGGATAGCTCCTACAATGAGCAGTTCTTC.

This clonotype came up many times. The chain couples TRBV19 to TRBJ2-5; 13 nucleotides align to TRBD2. The J segment lost 7 bases and the V segment lost 4 bases, leaving 6 bases of the junction unmatched. The CDR3 sequence is 15 residues long. Germline V gene lookup returns CDR1 LNHDA and CDR2 SQIVND (reference sequence). The chain's CDR3 is CASSTQLAGGLTQYF. CDR3 in DNA: TGTGCCAGTAGTACCCAACTAGCGGGAGGGCTGACCCAGTACTTC.

This clonotype has a count of ten or more. This rearrangement joins TRBV19 to TRBJ1-5; possible D gene TRBD1, 5 bases. The CDR3 contains 14 residues. Trimming stripped 5 bases from V and 7 bases from J, with 15 bases between. The germline gives CDR1 LNHDA, CDR2 SQIVND (reference sequence). The CDR3 bases are TGTGCCAGTAGTCACGCAGGGTCGAGCCAGCCCCAGCATTTT. The encoded protein is CASSHAGSSQPQHF.

The sample holds many counts of this clonotype. J is TRBJ2-6 and V is TRBV6-2 or TRBV6-3; 9 nucleotides line up with TRBD1. Losses at the gene ends were 5 bases for V and 0 bases for J; bases not matched to a gene: 11. The CDR3 loop spans 19 amino acids. Germline values: CDR1 MNHEY, CDR2 SVGEGT. The CDR3 protein is CASSEASRTGVSGANVLTF. The CDR3 DNA reads as TGTGCCAGCAGTGAAGCATCACGGACAGGGGTCTCTGGGGCCAACGTCCTGACTTTC.

This clonotype was seen once. The chain employs TRBV30 and TRBJ1-1; maybe TRBD1 (5 bases). Trimming stripped 7 bases from V and 5 bases from J, with 17 bases between. The CDR3 runs 13 residues. Germline V gives CDR1 GTSNPN, CDR2 SVGIG (reference sequence). The CDR3 nucleotides are TGTGCCTCACAACAGAACCGGGGGACTGAAGCTTTCTTT. Translation: CASQQNRGTEAFF.

This clonotype was counted ten times or more. The gene calls are TRBV27 and TRBJ2-2; D is unresolved. Germline CDR1 is MNHEY and CDR2 is SMNVEV (reference sequence). The CDR3 contains 17 residues. The germline V and J ends were trimmed by 5 bases and 0 bases, with 16 bases remaining between them. CDR3 residues: CASSRLLAGANTGELFF. The DNA of the CDR3 is TGTGCCAGCAGTCGACTTCTGGCAGGCGCGAACACCGGGGAGCTGTTTTTT.

In its sample, this clonotype was seen a few times. The chain carries TRBV7-9 and TRBJ2-5; TRBD2 matches 12 bases. Trimming at V came to 5 bases and at J to 2 bases, leaving 6 bases not matched to a gene. Per the germline V gene, CDR1 is SEHNR and CDR2 is FQNEAQ (reference sequence). This CDR3 contains 16 residues. Here the CDR3 DNA reads TGTGCCAGCAGCCCAAGGACTAGCGGGGCTCAAGAGACCCAGTACTTC. Translated, it gives CASSPRTSGAQETQYF.

CDR3 sequence: CASSGRRSGGSRADTQYF. In nucleotides, the CDR3 is TGTGCCAGCAGCGGCCGTCGTAGCGGGGGGTCACGCGCAGATACGCAGTATTTT. The chain links TRBV5-4 to TRBJ2-3; 10 bases line up with TRBD2. This CDR3 comprises 18 residues. V dropped 4 bases and J dropped 4; count of bases not matched to a gene: 15. Germline lookup yields CDR1 SGHNT and CDR2 YYREEE (reference sequence).

DNA of the CDR3: TGTGCCATCAGTCCCACTAGCGGGAGTGGGTACAATGAGCAGTTCTTC. Its protein is CAISPTSGSGYNEQFF. J is TRBJ2-1 and V is TRBV10-3; 11 bases fit TRBD2. The CDR3 has 16 residues. In germline, CDR1 is ENHRY, CDR2 SYGVKD. Trimming took 5 bases from V and 4 from J; bases not matched to a gene: 7.

This clonotype was picked up a small number of times. The chain joins TRBV20-1 to TRBJ2-1, with no clear D. The CDR3 spans 15 residues. Per the germline V gene, CDR1 is DFQATT and CDR2 is SNEGSKA (reference sequence). Trimming removed 0 bases from V and 0 bases from J, with 9 bases in between. CDR3 residues: CSARDERSSYNEQFF. The CDR3 region has the DNA TGCAGTGCTAGAGATGAGAGAAGCTCCTACAATGAGCAGTTCTTC.

This clonotype has at least ten counts. The chain is built from TRBV19 and TRBJ1-5, with 12 bases fitting TRBD1. V lost 5 bases to trimming and J lost 6 bases; unmatched junction nucleotides: 5. The CDR3 sequence is 15 residues long. Germline loops: CDR1 LNHDA, CDR2 SQIVND (reference sequence). The CDR3 here is CASSHGTGGSQPQHF. The CDR3 nucleotides are TGTGCCAGTAGTCATGGGACAGGGGGCTCTCAGCCCCAGCATTTT.

This clonotype was observed a handful of times. The V call is TRBV3-1, the J call TRBJ2-7; D is unclear. The CDR3 is 14 amino acids. V was shortened by 1 base and J by 3 bases, with 10 bases between the two germline ends. Germline V gene lookup returns CDR1 LGHDT and CDR2 YNNKEL (reference sequence). The CDR3: CASSQAGPNYEQYF. In nucleotides, the CDR3 is TGTGCCAGCAGCCAAGCAGGACCAAACTACGAGCAGTACTTC.

This clonotype was found many times. V usage is TRBV12-3 or TRBV12-4 and J usage is TRBJ1-2, with D unresolved. There are 13 residues in the CDR3. Trimming removed 9 bases from V and 2 bases from J, with 13 bases in between. Written as DNA, the CDR3 is TGTGCCAGTACCTCGCAAAGGAACTATGGCTACACCTTC. Translating gives CASTSQRNYGYTF.

This clonotype showed up many times. The chain is built from TRBV29-1 and TRBJ2-3, with D perhaps TRBD1 (5 bases). V lost 0 bases to trimming and J lost 1 base, with 8 bases between them. Germline CDR1 and CDR2: SQVTM and ANQGSEA. CDR3 size: 14 residues. Here the CDR3 reads CSVEEGRGTDTQYF. DNA for the CDR3: TGCAGCGTTGAAGAAGGCAGGGGCACAGATACGCAGTATTTT.

This clonotype was counted many times. This chain links TRBV9 with TRBJ2-1, with TRBD1 matching 8 bases. CDR3 length: 15 amino acids. CDR1 and CDR2 (germline): SGDLS, YYNGEE. V lost 0 bases and J lost 4; bases outside the gene matches: 3. The CDR3 here is CASSVGDRLYNEQFF. For the CDR3, the DNA is TGTGCCAGCAGCGTAGGGGACAGGTTATACAATGAGCAGTTCTTC.

This clonotype was observed many times. This chain connects TRBV24-1 to TRBJ2-5, with D perhaps TRBD2 (6 bases). V was shortened by 1 base and J by 3 bases, with 14 bases between the two germline ends. The CDR3 has 16 amino acids. CDR1 is KGHDR, CDR2 SFDVKD, per germline. CDR3 DNA sequence: TGTGCCACCAGTGATTTAGCTTTCGGGGGAAAAGAGACCCAGTACTTC. Translation gives CATSDLAFGGKETQYF.

Many counts were recorded for this clonotype. The chain couples TRBV5-6 to TRBJ2-2; D is unresolved. The germline V and J ends were trimmed by 1 base and 4 bases, with 5 bases remaining between them. CDR3 size: 13 residues. Germline CDR1 and CDR2: SGHDT and YYEEEE. The CDR3 is CASSLFSTGELFF. DNA of the CDR3: TGTGCCAGCAGCTTGTTTTCCACCGGGGAGCTGTTTTTT.

At least ten counts were recorded for this clonotype. The chain recombines TRBV20-1 with TRBJ2-3; no firm D call. The germline gives CDR1 DFQATT, CDR2 SNEGSKA (reference sequence). This CDR3 contains 12 residues. Trimming took off 1 base at V and 4 bases at J, with 6 bases between the two ends. The CDR3 bases are TGCAGTGCTAGAGTAACCGCAGATACGCAGTATTTT. It codes for CSARVTADTQYF.